This entry is about one T cell receptor (beta chain). Its matching antigen is unknown. The data originate from a study of cytomegalovirus exposure and HLA in healthy donors. Study-level results: With high specificity and sensitivity, the classifier reportedly diagnosed cytomegalovirus status. In an earlier analysis, in about 530 donors, most V segments appeared productive either ~90% or ~30% of the time. CMV serostatus was the sole immune exposure data available.

A multiplex PCR was run with 60 Vbeta primers and 13 Jbeta primers. In the original processing: Per a later analysis, the number of unique TCR beta chains was approximately 80 million, of which roughly 10 million were shared. Profiled with immunoSEQ multiplex PCR; TCRdb holds only in-frame clones, not every one. The D gene and trimming were derived from the DNA, and the V and J assignments and clone size from that table. Among over 130,000 clones, approximately 72% were seen once, and the ten largest hold 6.5%. Trimming removed 3 bases at V and 2 bases at J, with 13 bases between. The CDR3 runs to 15 residues. Per the germline V gene, CDR1 is SGHVS and CDR2 is FNYEAQ.

The source of this sequence is a woman aged 55 to 70 in good health and CMV-seronegative. The chain combines TRBV7-6 with TRBJ2-5, with a possible D match to TRBD2 (5 bases). Sequencing used PBMCs. The CDR3 DNA reads as TGTGCCAGCAGCTTCTTCCGGGGAAATCAAGAGACCCAGTACTTC. Translation: CASSFFRGNQETQYF.